What follows are 23 T cell receptor beta chains derived from one specimen sequenced in a study of T cells in Graves' hyperthyroidism and ophthalmopathy. Using RNA transcripts as the source, TCR beta CDR3 regions were amplified. Primed by the HTBI set, a first-round RT-PCR was run on the TCR CDR3. TCRdb re-derived calls from the multiplex PCR reads in MiXCR, one entry per CDR3 protein. The sample has 500,000 to 650,000 distinct CDR3 sequences, approximately 15% seen once. The sample was blood. The origin of the receptors is a woman between 45 and 60 years old with Graves' ophthalmopathy.

This clonotype has only a few counts. CDR3 region: CASQRQVHEQYF. CDR3 coding DNA: TGTGCCAGCCAGAGACAGGTCCACGAGCAGTACTTC. This chain links TRBV28 with TRBJ2-7; weak D call: TRBD1 (6 bases). The CDR3 runs to 12 residues. The V gene's germline CDR1 is MDHEN and CDR2 SYDVKM. Trimming removed 8 bases at V and 5 bases at J, with 13 bases between.

This clonotype was recorded at least ten times. The V gene is TRBV27, the J gene TRBJ2-7, with TRBD2 as a possible D gene (6 bases). CDR3 length equals 15 residues. V shed 2 bases and J shed 2 bases, with 13 bases lying between them. From germline, CDR1 is MNHEY and CDR2 SMNVEV (reference sequence). The CDR3 DNA reads as TGTGCCAGCAGTTTAATCGACGGGAGCACCTACGAGCAGTACTTC. It translates to CASSLIDGSTYEQYF.

The chain uses TRBV5-1 and TRBJ2-7; perhaps D is TRBD1 or TRBD2 (5 bases each). V lost 0 bases to trimming and J lost 3 bases, with 10 bases between them. The germline gives CDR1 SGHRS, CDR2 YFSETQ. The CDR3 consists of 14 residues. The CDR3 bases are TGCGCCAGCAGCTTGGGGGACGGATTCTACGAGCAGTACTTC. It codes for CASSLGDGFYEQYF.

Ten or more counts support this clonotype. The CDR3 DNA reads TGTGCCACCAGCAGGAAGTACCAAGAGACCCAGTACTTC. This encodes CATSRKYQETQYF. This sequence joins TRBV15 and TRBJ2-5; D not resolved. V lost 3 bases and J lost 0, with 5 bases in between. The CDR3 runs 13 residues. Germline CDR1 is LNHNV and CDR2 is YYDKDF (reference sequence).

This clonotype was seen many times. J is TRBJ1-2 and V is TRBV11-1; D not resolved. The germline CDR1 and CDR2 sequences are SGHAT and FQDESV (reference sequence). The CDR3 has 12 residues. V was trimmed by 1 base and J by 7 bases, leaving 7 bases between them. For the CDR3, the DNA is TGTGCCAGCAGCTTAGAGGGCTCTGGCTACACCTTC. This gives the protein CASSLEGSGYTF.

Many counts were recorded for this clonotype. The chain is built from TRBV18 and TRBJ2-7; D possibly corresponds to TRBD1 (5 bases). The V and J ends lost 1 base and 5 bases respectively, with 12 bases between them. This CDR3 comprises 14 residues. Germline V CDR1 and CDR2: KGHSH, LQKENI. In DNA, the CDR3 is TGTGCCAGCTCACCACTAGGGGTTTTCCACGAGCAGTACTTC. Translation: CASSPLGVFHEQYF.

The DNA for the CDR3 is TGTGCCAGCTCACCACTTTCTAGCGGGAGTTTAGGGGTCACTGAGCAGTTCTTC. Amino acids: CASSPLSSGSLGVTEQFF. This chain links TRBV18 with TRBJ2-1, with 10 bases fitting TRBD2. This CDR3 region has 18 residues. Trimming took 1 base from V and 9 from J; bases not matched to a gene: 15. Germline-derived CDR1 and CDR2 are KGHSH and LQKENI.

This clonotype appeared many times. The genes are TRBV12-5 and TRBJ1-1; unclear D gene. Trimming pared 0 bases from V and 5 bases from J, leaving 7 bases between. Germline V CDR1 and CDR2: LGHNT, FRNRAP. There are 13 residues in the CDR3. The CDR3 nucleotides are TGTGCTAGTGGTTTGGTACTAAATACTGAAGCTTTCTTT. It translates to CASGLVLNTEAFF.

This clonotype was picked up many times. The V call is TRBV5-1, the J call TRBJ2-7; the D gene is possibly TRBD2 (5 bases). This CDR3 contains 17 residues. V was cut by 0 bases and J by 2 bases, with 18 bases left in between. Germline CDR1 is SGHRS and CDR2 is YFSETQ. The CDR3 sequence is CASSLDLRGVGTYEQYF. The CDR3, as DNA: TGCGCCAGCAGCTTGGATCTACGGGGTGTTGGGACCTACGAGCAGTACTTC.

The sample holds many counts of this clonotype. The J gene is TRBJ2-7, the V gene TRBV6-1, with 8 bases lining up with TRBD2. J was trimmed by 2 bases and V by 5 bases; bases with no gene match: 8. The germline V gene encodes CDR1 MNHNS and CDR2 SASEGT. There are 15 residues in the CDR3. The DNA for the CDR3 is TGTGCCAGCAGTTATTCAGCGGGAGCTACCTACGAGCAGTACTTC. Protein product: CASSYSAGATYEQYF.

This clonotype was detected ten times or more. This chain uses TRBV24-1 with TRBJ2-7; possibly TRBD1 for D (6 bases). Trimming stripped 7 bases from V and 4 bases from J, with 10 bases between. CDR3 size: 12 residues. Germline values: CDR1 KGHDR, CDR2 SFDVKD. The CDR3 DNA is TGTGCCACCAGCAAACAGGGATACGAGCAGTACTTC. Translating gives CATSKQGYEQYF.

This clonotype was seen only a few times. This chain's CDR3 is CASSAPHGMLAGYDEQFF. The CDR3 region has the DNA TGCGCCAGCAGTGCTCCTCATGGTATGTTAGCGGGATACGATGAGCAGTTCTTC. The V call is TRBV10-2, the J call TRBJ2-1; TRBD2 agrees at 8 bases. Germline lookup yields CDR1 WSHSY and CDR2 SAAADI. CDR3 size: 18 residues. V lost 4 bases to trimming and J lost 8 bases; unmatched junction nucleotides: 19.

In its sample, this clonotype was seen a few times. The chain carries TRBV24-1 and TRBJ2-2, with 10 bases identical to TRBD2. J was trimmed by 2 bases and V by 0 bases; bases with no gene match: 23. Germline V gives CDR1 KGHDR, CDR2 SFDVKD. The CDR3 has 24 amino acids. The CDR3 DNA follows: TGTGCCACCAGTGATTTGGGATGGAAATGGAGCGGGAGGGAAACATCACTTAACACCGGGGAGCTGTTTTTT. This codes for CATSDLGWKWSGRETSLNTGELFF.

This clonotype showed up just a few times. The chain has TRBV9 and TRBJ1-1; 7 bases are a match to TRBD1. Germline trimming cut 4 bases from V and 1 base from J; bases unmatched to any gene: 7. Germline V CDR1 and CDR2: SGDLS, YYNGEE. There are 15 residues in the CDR3. This CDR3 is CASSRDSYSNTEAFF. The CDR3 DNA reads as TGTGCCAGCAGCCGGGACAGCTATTCGAACACTGAAGCTTTCTTT. Variable domain in full (rest from reference TRBV9 and TRBJ1-1): DSGVTQTPKHLITATGQRVTLRCSPRSGDLSVYWYQQSLDQGLQFLIQYYNGEERAKGNILERFSAQQFPDLHSELNLSSLELGDSALYFCASSRDSYSNTEAFFGQGTRLTVV.

This clonotype occurred many times. The chain links TRBV7-3 to TRBJ2-5; D may be TRBD2 (5 bases). CDR3 length: 13 amino acids. V lost 0 bases to trimming and J lost 9 bases, with 11 bases between them. Looked up from germline, CDR1 is SGHTA and CDR2 is FQGTGA. The CDR3 sequence is CASSLTASPAQYF. The CDR3 coding sequence is TGTGCCAGCAGCTTAACGGCTAGCCCGGCCCAGTACTTC.

This clonotype was recorded at least ten times. The J gene is TRBJ2-7, the V gene TRBV7-9; 14 nucleotides agree with TRBD2. With 4 bases clipped from V and 4 bases from J, the junction kept 6 bases outside the gene matches. The CDR3 contains 16 residues. Germline lookup yields CDR1 SEHNR and CDR2 FQNEAQ (reference sequence). Here the CDR3 reads CASSYGTSGSLYEQYF. CDR3 DNA: TGTGCCAGCAGCTACGGGACTAGCGGGAGTCTGTACGAGCAGTACTTC.

This clonotype was detected a few times. The chain has TRBV6-1 and TRBJ2-1; possible D gene TRBD2, 5 bases. V lost 8 bases, J lost 7 bases, and 12 bases lay in between. Germline assignment: CDR1 MNHNS and CDR2 SASEGT. The CDR3 contains 12 residues. CDR3 sequence: CASEGLWNEQFF. The CDR3 nucleotides are TGTGCCAGCGAGGGCCTGTGGAATGAGCAGTTCTTC.

This chain uses TRBV9 with TRBJ2-1; 7 nucleotides align to TRBD2. The CDR3 consists of 15 residues. Germline V gene data show CDR1 as SGDLS and CDR2 as YYNGEE. The V segment lost 0 bases and the J segment 4 bases; nucleotides outside the gene matches: 4. The CDR3, as DNA: TGTGCCAGCAGCGTAGCTTCTAGCGGATACAATGAGCAGTTCTTC. It codes for CASSVASSGYNEQFF. The whole variable domain, remainder taken from reference TRBV9 and TRBJ2-1, is DSGVTQTPKHLITATGQRVTLRCSPRSGDLSVYWYQQSLDQGLQFLIQYYNGEERAKGNILERFSAQQFPDLHSELNLSSLELGDSALYFCASSVASSGYNEQFFGPGTRLTVL.

The chain links TRBV5-1 to TRBJ2-7, with D maybe TRBD2 (5 bases). Germline loops: CDR1 SGHRS, CDR2 YFSETQ. V was pared by 0 bases and J by 7 bases, with 11 bases between. This CDR3 is 13 amino acids long. The CDR3 loop is CASSLELREEQYF. The CDR3 DNA reads as TGCGCCAGCAGCTTGGAACTAAGGGAGGAGCAGTACTTC. Based on the CDR3 plus reference TRBV5-1 and TRBJ2-7, the full variable domain is KAGVTQTPRYLIKTRGQQVTLSCSPISGHRSVSWYQQTPGQGLQFLFEYFSETQRNKGNFPGRFSGRQFSNSRSEMNVSTLELGDSALYLCASSLELREEQYFGPGTRLTVT.

There are many counts of this clonotype. The rearrangement uses TRBV18 and TRBJ2-1; 8 nucleotides agree with TRBD2. The CDR3 spans 17 residues. CDR1 KGHSH and CDR2 LQKENI come from the germline V gene. The V gene end was trimmed by 1 base and the J gene end by 1 base; junction bases not matched to a gene: 6. Here the CDR3 reads CASSPQSAGVSYNEQFF. The CDR3 DNA is TGTGCCAGCTCACCACAATCAGCGGGAGTATCCTACAATGAGCAGTTCTTC.

This clonotype was observed at least ten times. V and J are TRBV5-8 and TRBJ2-5; 8 bases agree with TRBD1. Germline CDR1 and CDR2: SGHTS and YDEGEE. J was trimmed by 5 bases and V by 4 bases; bases with no gene match: 13. This CDR3 contains 16 residues. CDR3 DNA sequence: TGTGCCAGCAGCCCGCTTATCACAGGGGGTTGGGAGACCCAGTACTTC. It is translated as CASSPLITGGWETQYF. Drawing the rest from reference TRBV5-8 and TRBJ2-5, the complete variable domain is EAGVTQSPTHLIKTRGQQATLRCSPISGHTSVYWYQQALGLGLQFLLWYDEGEERNRGNFPPRFSGRQFPNYSSELNVNALELEDSALYLCASSPLITGGWETQYFGPGTRLLVL.

This clonotype was counted ten times or more. The chain combines TRBV6-2 or TRBV6-3 with TRBJ2-1, with TRBD2 as a possible D gene (6 bases). The CDR3 spans 14 residues. The V and J ends lost 0 bases and 9 bases respectively, with 12 bases between them. CDR1 and CDR2 from the germline V gene are MNHEY and SVGEGT. The CDR3 loop reads CASSYSGSGAEQFF. The CDR3 nucleotides read TGTGCCAGCAGTTACTCGGGTAGCGGAGCTGAGCAGTTCTTC.

The sample holds many counts of this clonotype. The chain joins TRBV20-1 to TRBJ2-1; 7 bases are a match to TRBD2. The CDR3 runs to 12 residues. Germline V CDR1 and CDR2: DFQATT, SNEGSKA (reference sequence). V lost 4 bases and J lost 12; bases outside the gene matches: 9. The DNA for the CDR3 is TGCAGTGCTACCCCAGCGGGAAACGGGCAGTTCTTC. This translates into CSATPAGNGQFF.